This entry features one T cell receptor (beta chain) sequence. Only in-frame clones appear in the TCRdb table, and some are missing; sequencing was by immunoSEQ multiplex PCR. The sample has about 410,000 clones; 92% are singletons. These data originate in a study of Ad26.COV2.S vaccination and SARS-CoV-2 variants. Study-level information: Ad26.COV2.S was injected intramuscularly once or twice, 56 days apart.

Treatment specified: over 15 received Ad26.COV2.S at low or high dose, single or two shots; 5 received placebo; per-sample allocation not given. Sample collection was performed on day 63 after the first vaccine or placebo injection. This TCR was recovered from a person between 18 and 59 years old who received the Ad26.COV2.S COVID-19 vaccine or a placebo. The sample consisted of peripheral blood, taken in a trial of Ad26.COV2.S vaccine versus placebo.

The CDR3 is CASSYSWDRGLYNEQFF. In DNA, the CDR3 is TGTGCCAGCAGTTACTCGTGGGACAGGGGTCTTTACAATGAGCAGTTCTTC. The rearrangement links TRBV6-2 or TRBV6-3 to TRBJ2-1; the match to TRBD1 covers 10 bases. V trimming: 0 bases; J trimming: 4 bases; junction bases outside the gene matches: 6. Germline CDR1 reads MNHEY; CDR2 reads SVGEGT. There are 17 residues in the CDR3.